This T cell receptor (beta chain) was captured in a study of T cells after yellow fever vaccination. Findings of the study overall: The CD4 and CD8 compartments had a small share of their clonotypes in common. At around 96% for CD4 and approximately 88% for CD8, most primary-vaccination clones showed up again after the booster.

This clonotype was observed a few times. The antigen is undetermined. TCRdb redid the calling of the 5' RACE reads with MiXCR, one entry per CDR3 protein. The sample comprises hundreds of thousands of distinct CDR3 sequences, around a fifth of which are singletons, and less than 20% rests with the top ten. CDR1 and CDR2 from the germline V gene are MGHRA and YSYEKL. CDR3 length: 16 amino acids. V was cut by 0 bases and J by 5 bases, with 16 bases left in between. The sequence was obtained from a man aged 18 to 35 who received the YFV17D yellow fever vaccine. V is TRBV4-1 and J is TRBJ1-1; weak D call: TRBD1 (5 bases). The material sequenced was PBMCs, taken approximately 22 days after the first yellow fever vaccination. This CDR3 is CASSQDMAGSQTEAFF. CDR3 bases: TGCGCCAGCAGCCAAGATATGGCAGGGAGTCAAACTGAAGCTTTCTTT.